This T cell receptor beta chain was recovered during a study of blood T cell repertoires in COVID-19. Clones were read by immunoSEQ multiplex PCR, and TCRdb kept only the in-frame ones, dropping some. Of 70,000 or so clones in the sample, around nine tenths were seen once. Trimming shortened V by 3 bases and J by 6 bases, and 24 bases separated the two germline ends. This CDR3 has 17 residues. Germline loops: CDR1 MDHEN, CDR2 SYDVKM. The source of this sequence is a woman of 80 years or more with acute or convalescent COVID-19. The chain joins TRBV28 to TRBJ2-7; tentative D call: TRBD1 (6 bases). Sequenced input: peripheral blood. In nucleotides, the CDR3 is TGTGCCAGCAGTTTTAACCCCCGGGACACCAGATCCACCGAGCAGTACTTC. It specifies CASSFNPRDTRSTEQYF.